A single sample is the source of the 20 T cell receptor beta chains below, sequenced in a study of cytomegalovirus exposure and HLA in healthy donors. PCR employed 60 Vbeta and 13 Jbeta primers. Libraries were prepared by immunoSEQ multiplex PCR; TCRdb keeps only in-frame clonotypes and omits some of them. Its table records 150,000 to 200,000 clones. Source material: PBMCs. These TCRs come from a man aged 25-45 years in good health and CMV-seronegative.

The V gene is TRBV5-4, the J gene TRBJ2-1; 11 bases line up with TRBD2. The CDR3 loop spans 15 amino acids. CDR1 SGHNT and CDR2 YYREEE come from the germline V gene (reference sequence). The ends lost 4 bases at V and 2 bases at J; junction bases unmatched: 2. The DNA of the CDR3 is TGTGCCAGCAGCGAACTAGCGGGAGCCTACAATGAGCAGTTCTTC. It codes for CASSELAGAYNEQFF.

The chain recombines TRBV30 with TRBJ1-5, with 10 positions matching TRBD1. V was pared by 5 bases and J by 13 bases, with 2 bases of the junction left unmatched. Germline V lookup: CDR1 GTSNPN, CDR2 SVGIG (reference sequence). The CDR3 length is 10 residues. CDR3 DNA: TGTGCCTGGGGGGACAGGGGACAGCATTTT. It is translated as CAWGDRGQHF.

CDR3 amino acids: CASSSTGYARNIQYF. For the CDR3, the DNA is TGTGCCAGTAGTTCGACAGGGTATGCGAGAAACATTCAGTACTTC. The chain combines TRBV19 with TRBJ2-4; 7 bases agree with TRBD1. There are 15 residues in the CDR3. V lost 5 bases, J lost 6 bases, and 10 bases stayed unmatched. Germline V gene data show CDR1 as LNHDA and CDR2 as SQIVND (reference sequence).

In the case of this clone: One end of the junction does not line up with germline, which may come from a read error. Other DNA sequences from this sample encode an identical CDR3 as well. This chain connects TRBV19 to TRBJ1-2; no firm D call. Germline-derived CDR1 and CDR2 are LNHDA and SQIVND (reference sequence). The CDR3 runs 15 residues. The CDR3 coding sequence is TGTGCCAGTAGTATCCAAACGGGAATAGCCTATGGTTACACCTTC. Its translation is CASSIQTGIAYGYTF.

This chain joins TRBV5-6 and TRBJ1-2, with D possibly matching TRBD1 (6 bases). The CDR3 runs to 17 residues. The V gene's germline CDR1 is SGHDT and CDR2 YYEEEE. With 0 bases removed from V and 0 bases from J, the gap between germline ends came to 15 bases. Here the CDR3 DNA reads TGTGCCAGCAGCTTGGGGACAGCTTCCTATCCTAACTATGGCTACACCTTC. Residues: CASSLGTASYPNYGYTF. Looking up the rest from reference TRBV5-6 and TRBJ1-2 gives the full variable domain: DAGVTQSPTHLIKTRGQQVTLRCSPKSGHDTVSWYQQALGQGPQFIFQYYEEEERQRGNFPDRFSGHQFPNYSSELNVNALLLGDSALYLCASSLGTASYPNYGYTFGSGTRLTVV.

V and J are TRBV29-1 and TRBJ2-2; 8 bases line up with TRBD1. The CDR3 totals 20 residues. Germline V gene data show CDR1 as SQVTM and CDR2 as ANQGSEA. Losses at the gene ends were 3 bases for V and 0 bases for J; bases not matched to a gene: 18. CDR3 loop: CSVDGRLRNGTGTNTGELFF. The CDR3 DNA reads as TGCAGCGTTGACGGGAGATTGCGGAACGGGACAGGCACGAACACCGGGGAGCTGTTTTTT.

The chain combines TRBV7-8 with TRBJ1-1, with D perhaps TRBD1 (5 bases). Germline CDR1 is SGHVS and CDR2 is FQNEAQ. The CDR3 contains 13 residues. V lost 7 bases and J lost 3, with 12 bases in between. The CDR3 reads CASTFQGDTEAFF. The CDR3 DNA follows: TGTGCCAGCACGTTTCAAGGGGACACTGAAGCTTTCTTT.

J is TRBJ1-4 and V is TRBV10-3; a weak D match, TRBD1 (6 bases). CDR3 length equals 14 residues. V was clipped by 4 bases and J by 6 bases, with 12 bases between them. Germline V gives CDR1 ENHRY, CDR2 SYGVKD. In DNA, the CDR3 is TGTGCCATCAGTGTAGGGGGAAGAGATGAAAAACTGTTTTTT. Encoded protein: CAISVGGRDEKLFF.

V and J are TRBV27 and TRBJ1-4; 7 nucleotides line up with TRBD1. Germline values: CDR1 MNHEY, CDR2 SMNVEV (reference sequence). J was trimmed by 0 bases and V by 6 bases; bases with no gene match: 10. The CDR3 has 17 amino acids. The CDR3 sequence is CASRPDRTRATNEKLFF. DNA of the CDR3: TGTGCCAGCAGGCCGGACAGGACCAGGGCAACTAATGAAAAACTGTTTTTT.

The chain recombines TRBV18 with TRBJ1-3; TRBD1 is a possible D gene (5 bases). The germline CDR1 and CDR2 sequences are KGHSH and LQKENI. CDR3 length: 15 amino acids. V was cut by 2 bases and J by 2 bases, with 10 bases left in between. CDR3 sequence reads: CASSPSDTTGNTIYF. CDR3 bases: TGTGCCAGCTCACCATCGGACACCACTGGAAACACCATATATTTT. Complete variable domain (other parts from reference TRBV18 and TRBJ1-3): NAGVMQNPRHLVRRRGQEARLRCSPMKGHSHVYWYRQLPEEGLKFMVYLQKENIIDESGMPKERFSAEFPKEGPSILRIQQVVRGDSAAYFCASSPSDTTGNTIYFGEGSWLTVV.

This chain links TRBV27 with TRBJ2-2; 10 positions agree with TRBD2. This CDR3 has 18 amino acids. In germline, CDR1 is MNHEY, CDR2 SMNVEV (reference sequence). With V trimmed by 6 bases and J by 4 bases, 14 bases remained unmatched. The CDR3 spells CASRPSSGSFSSTGELFF. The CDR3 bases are TGTGCCAGCAGACCTTCTAGCGGGAGTTTCTCGAGCACCGGGGAGCTGTTTTTT.

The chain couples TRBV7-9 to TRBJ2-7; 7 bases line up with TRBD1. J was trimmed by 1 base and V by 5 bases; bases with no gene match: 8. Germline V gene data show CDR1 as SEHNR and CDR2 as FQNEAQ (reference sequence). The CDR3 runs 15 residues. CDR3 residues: CASSPFQGVSYEQYF. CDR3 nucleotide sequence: TGTGCCAGCAGCCCCTTTCAGGGGGTATCCTACGAGCAGTACTTC.

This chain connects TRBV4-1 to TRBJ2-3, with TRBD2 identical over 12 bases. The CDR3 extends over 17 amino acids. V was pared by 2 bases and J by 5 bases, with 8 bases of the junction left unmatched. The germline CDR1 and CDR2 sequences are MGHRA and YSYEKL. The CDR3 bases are TGCGCCAGCAGCCAACCCGGACTAGCGGGACCTCAAGATACGCAGTATTTT. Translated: CASSQPGLAGPQDTQYF.

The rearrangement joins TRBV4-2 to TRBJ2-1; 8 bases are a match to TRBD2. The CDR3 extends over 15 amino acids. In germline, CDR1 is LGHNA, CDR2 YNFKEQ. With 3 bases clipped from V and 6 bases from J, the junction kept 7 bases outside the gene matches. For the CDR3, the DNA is TGTGCCAGCAGCCAGTCCCCGGGAGGGATCAATGAGCAGTTCTTC. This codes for CASSQSPGGINEQFF.

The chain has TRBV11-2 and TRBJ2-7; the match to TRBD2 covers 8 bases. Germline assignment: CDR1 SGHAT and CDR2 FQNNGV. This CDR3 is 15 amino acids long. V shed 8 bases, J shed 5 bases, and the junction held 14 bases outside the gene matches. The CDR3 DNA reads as TGTGCCAGCTCTCGGGGGGGAGGCTCTCGGAACGAGCAGTACTTC. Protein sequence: CASSRGGGSRNEQYF.

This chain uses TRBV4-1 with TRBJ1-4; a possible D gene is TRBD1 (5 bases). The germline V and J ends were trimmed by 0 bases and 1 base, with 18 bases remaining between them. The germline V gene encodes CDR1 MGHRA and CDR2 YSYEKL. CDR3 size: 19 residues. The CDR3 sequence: CASSQDLGGYGGTNEKLFF. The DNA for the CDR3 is TGCGCCAGCAGCCAAGATCTTGGGGGTTACGGGGGAACTAATGAAAAACTGTTTTTT.

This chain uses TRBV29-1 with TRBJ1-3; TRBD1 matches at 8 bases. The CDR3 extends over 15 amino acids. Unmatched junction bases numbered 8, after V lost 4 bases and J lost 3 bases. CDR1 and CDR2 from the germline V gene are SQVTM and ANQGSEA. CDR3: CSVGFGQGFGNTIYF. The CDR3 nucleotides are TGCAGCGTTGGGTTCGGACAGGGTTTTGGAAACACCATATATTTT.

The CDR3 bases are TGTGCCAGCAGTCAGAGGGAGGCCGGGGAGCTGTTTTTT. Translated: CASSQREAGELFF. This chain connects TRBV5-6 to TRBJ2-2; perhaps TRBD2 as D (6 bases). The germline V gene encodes CDR1 SGHDT and CDR2 YYEEEE. Trimming took off 5 bases at V and 6 bases at J, with 11 bases between the two ends. This CDR3 has 13 amino acids.

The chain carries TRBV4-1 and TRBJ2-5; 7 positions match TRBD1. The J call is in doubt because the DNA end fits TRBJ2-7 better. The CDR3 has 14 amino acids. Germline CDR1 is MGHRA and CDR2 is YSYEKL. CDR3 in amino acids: CASSQDPGGYEQYF. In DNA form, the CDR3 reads TGCGCCAGCAGCCAAGATCCAGGGGGCTACGAGCAGTACTTC.

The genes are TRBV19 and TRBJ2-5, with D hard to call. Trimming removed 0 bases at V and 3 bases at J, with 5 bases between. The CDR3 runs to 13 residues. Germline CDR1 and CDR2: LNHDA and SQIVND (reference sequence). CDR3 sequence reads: CASSIDVEETQYF. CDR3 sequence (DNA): TGTGCCAGTAGTATAGATGTCGAAGAGACCCAGTACTTC.